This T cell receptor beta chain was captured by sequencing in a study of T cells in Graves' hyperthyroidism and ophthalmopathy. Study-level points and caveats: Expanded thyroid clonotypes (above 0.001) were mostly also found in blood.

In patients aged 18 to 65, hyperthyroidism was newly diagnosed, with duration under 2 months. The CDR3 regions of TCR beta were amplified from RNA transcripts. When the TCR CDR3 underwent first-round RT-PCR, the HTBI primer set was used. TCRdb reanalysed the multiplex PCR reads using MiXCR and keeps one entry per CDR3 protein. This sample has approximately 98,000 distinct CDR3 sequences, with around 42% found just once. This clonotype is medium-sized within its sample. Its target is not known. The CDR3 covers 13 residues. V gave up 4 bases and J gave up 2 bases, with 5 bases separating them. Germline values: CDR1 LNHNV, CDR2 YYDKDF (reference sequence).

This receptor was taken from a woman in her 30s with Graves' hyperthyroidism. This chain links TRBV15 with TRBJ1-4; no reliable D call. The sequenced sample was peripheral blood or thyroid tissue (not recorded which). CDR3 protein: CATSISTNEKLFF. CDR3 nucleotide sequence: TGTGCCACCAGCATAAGTACTAATGAAAAACTGTTTTTT. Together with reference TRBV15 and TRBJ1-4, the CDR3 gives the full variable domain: DAMVIQNPRYQVTQFGKPVTLSCSQTLNHNVMYWYQQKSSQAPKLLFHYYDKDFNNEADTPDNFQSRRPNTSFCFLDIRSPGLGDTAMYLCATSISTNEKLFFGSGTQLSVL.